These T cell receptor beta chains were read from a single sample in a study of blood T cell repertoires in COVID-19. Repertoires were generated with immunoSEQ multiplex PCR, while TCRdb's copy carries only in-frame clones and drops some. This table has about 110,000 clones, about nine tenths appearing once. The material sequenced was peripheral blood. Receptors originate from a woman aged 25 to 39 with acute or convalescent COVID-19. Each CDR3 is given with its conserved first and last residue. Fields, in order: J gene, V gene, CDR3 protein.

J: TRBJ1-5; V: TRBV15; CDR3: CATGANSNQPQHF
J: TRBJ2-7; V: TRBV6-2/TRBV6-3; CDR3: CASSYSPRTGAYEQYF
J: TRBJ2-7; V: TRBV7-6; CDR3: CASSLVQGGVYEQYF
J: TRBJ1-2; V: TRBV6-5; CDR3: CASTLRQGEIGYTF
J: TRBJ2-3; V: TRBV10-3; CDR3: CAITAGASDPVTDTQYF
J: TRBJ2-7; V: TRBV19; CDR3: CASSPGQGPYEQYF
J: TRBJ2-3; V: TRBV7-3; CDR3: CASSPHRGRDTQYF
J: TRBJ2-1; V: TRBV10-2; CDR3: CASSESGRGLNEQFF
J: TRBJ2-6; V: TRBV7-6; CDR3: CASSPIDRGGGANVLTF
J: TRBJ1-6; V: TRBV7-3; CDR3: CASSLGRNSPLHF
J: TRBJ2-7; V: TRBV15; CDR3: CATSRDQREGYF
J: TRBJ1-5; V: TRBV4-2; CDR3: CASSQEVHNQPQHF
J: TRBJ2-5; V: TRBV12-3/TRBV12-4; CDR3: CASSSGEGKTQYF
J: TRBJ1-1; V: TRBV19; CDR3: CASSMSGVNTEAFF
J: TRBJ2-5; V: TRBV29-1; CDR3: CSVRDRGFGTQYF
J: TRBJ2-7; V: TRBV6-6; CDR3: CASRTGLDKNF
J: TRBJ2-2; V: TRBV30; CDR3: CACHPQAGGFTGELFF
J: TRBJ1-1; V: TRBV7-9; CDR3: CASSLDMNTEAFF
J: TRBJ2-7; V: TRBV7-8; CDR3: CASSPVGLAGGPSYEQYF